This entry features one T cell receptor (beta chain) sequence. The germline gives CDR1 SNHLY, CDR2 FYNNEI. CDR3 length equals 15 residues. V dropped 5 bases and J dropped 4 bases, with 17 bases sitting between them. Per the study methods: For nucleated cells, counts were estimated from reference gene primer amplification. The table came from immunoSEQ multiplex PCR; TCRdb's copy has only in-frame clones and leaves some out. V, J and clone size reflect that table, while D and trimming were determined from the DNA. The table has some 60,000 clones, around 84% seen once. These data originate in a study of blood T cell repertoires in COVID-19. Study overall: Sites in the United States, Italy and Spain provided acute and convalescent COVID-19 samples.

This sequence joins TRBV2 and TRBJ2-5; D is undetermined. This sequence originates from a man aged 60 to 75 with acute or convalescent COVID-19. The sequencing sample was made of peripheral blood. CDR3 residues: CASSLGPSQPETQYF. DNA for the CDR3: TGTGCCAGCAGTCTTGGGCCCTCTCAACCAGAGACCCAGTACTTC.